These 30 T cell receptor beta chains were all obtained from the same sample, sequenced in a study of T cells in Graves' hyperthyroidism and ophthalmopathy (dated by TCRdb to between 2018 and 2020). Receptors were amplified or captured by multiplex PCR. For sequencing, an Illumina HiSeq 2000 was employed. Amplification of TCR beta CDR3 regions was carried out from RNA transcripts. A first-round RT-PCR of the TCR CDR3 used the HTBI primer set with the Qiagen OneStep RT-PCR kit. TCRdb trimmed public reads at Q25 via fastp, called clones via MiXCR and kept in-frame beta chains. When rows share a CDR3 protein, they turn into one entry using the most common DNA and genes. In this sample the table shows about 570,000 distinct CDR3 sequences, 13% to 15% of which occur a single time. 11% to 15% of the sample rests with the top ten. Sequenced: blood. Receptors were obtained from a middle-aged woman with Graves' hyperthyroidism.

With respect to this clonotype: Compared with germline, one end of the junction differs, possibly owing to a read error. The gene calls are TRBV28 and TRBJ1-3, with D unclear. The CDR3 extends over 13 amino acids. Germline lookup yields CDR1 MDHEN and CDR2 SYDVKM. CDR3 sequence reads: CASSLAVENTIYF. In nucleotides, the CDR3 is TGCGCCAGCAGTTTGGCAGTTGAAAACACCATATATTTT. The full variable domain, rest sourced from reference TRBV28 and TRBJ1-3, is DVKVTQSSRYLVKRTGEKVFLECVQDMDHENMFWYRQDPGLGLRLIYFSYDVKMKEKGDIPEGYSVSREKKERFSLILESASTNQTSMYLCASSLAVENTIYFGEGSWLTVV.

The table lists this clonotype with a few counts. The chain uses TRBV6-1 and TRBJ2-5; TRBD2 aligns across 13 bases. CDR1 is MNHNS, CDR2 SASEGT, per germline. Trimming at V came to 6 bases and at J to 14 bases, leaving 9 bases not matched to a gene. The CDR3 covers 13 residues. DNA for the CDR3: TGTGCCAGCAGCCGGGGACTAGCGGGGCACCCTTACTTC. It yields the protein CASSRGLAGHPYF.

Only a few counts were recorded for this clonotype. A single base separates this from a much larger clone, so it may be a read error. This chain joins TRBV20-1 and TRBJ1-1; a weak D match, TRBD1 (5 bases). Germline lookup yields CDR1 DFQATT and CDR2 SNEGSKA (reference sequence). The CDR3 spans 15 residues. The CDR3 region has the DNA TGCAGTGCTAGAGGGTCGGGGGGATGGAACACTGGAGCTTTCTTT. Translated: CSARGSGGWNTGAFF.

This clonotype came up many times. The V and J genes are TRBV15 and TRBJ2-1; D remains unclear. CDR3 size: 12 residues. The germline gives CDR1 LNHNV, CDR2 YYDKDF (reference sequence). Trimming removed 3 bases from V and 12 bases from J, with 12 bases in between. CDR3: CATSRESLRQFF. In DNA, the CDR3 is TGTGCCACCAGCAGGGAGAGCCTTCGGCAGTTCTTC.

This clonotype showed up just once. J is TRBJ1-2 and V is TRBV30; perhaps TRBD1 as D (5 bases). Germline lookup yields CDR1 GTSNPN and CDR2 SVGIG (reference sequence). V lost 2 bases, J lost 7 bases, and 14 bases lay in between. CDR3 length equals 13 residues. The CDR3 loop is CAWSPGVNGGYTF. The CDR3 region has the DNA TGTGCCTGGAGTCCGGGGGTAAATGGTGGCTACACCTTC.

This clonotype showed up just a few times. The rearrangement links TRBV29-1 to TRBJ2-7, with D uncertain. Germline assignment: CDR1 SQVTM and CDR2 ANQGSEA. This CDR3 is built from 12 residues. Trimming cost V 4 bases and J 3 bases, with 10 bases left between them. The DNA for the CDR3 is TGCAGCGTTGTGCAGCCGAACTACGAGCAGTACTTC. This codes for CSVVQPNYEQYF.

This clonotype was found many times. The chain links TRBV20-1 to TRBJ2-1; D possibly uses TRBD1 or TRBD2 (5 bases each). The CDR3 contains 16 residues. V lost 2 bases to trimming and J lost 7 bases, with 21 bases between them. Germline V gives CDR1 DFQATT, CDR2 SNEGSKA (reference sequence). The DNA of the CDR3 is TGCAGTGCTAGACCCCCGGGGCGCGTCTCCTTGAATGAGCAGTTCTTC. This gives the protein CSARPPGRVSLNEQFF.

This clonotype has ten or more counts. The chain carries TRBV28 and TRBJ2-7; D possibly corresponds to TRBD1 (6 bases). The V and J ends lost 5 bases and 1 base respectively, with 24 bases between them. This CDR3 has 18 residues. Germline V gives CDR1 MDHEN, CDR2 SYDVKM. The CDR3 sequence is CASSASSEPGHISYEQYF. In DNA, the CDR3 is TGTGCCAGCAGTGCCTCGTCTGAACCGGGACATATTTCCTACGAGCAGTACTTC.

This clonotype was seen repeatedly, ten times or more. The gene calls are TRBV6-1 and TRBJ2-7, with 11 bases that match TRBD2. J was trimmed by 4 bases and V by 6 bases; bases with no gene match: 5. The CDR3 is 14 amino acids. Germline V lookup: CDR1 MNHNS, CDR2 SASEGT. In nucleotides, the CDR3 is TGTGCCAGCAGGGTAGCGGGAGGGGGGTACGAGCAGTACTTC. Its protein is CASRVAGGGYEQYF.

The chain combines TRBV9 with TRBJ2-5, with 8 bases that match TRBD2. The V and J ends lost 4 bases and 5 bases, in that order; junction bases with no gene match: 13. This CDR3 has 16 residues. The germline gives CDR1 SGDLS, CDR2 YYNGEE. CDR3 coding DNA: TGTGCCAGCAGCTCCCGGTCCAGCGGGAGCGGGGAGACCCAGTACTTC. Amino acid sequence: CASSSRSSGSGETQYF.

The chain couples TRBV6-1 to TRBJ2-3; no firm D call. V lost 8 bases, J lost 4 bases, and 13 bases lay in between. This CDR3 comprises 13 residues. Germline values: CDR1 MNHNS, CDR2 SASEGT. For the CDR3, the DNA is TGTGCCAGCCACCGTGTAGGCGCAGATACGCAGTATTTT. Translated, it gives CASHRVGADTQYF.

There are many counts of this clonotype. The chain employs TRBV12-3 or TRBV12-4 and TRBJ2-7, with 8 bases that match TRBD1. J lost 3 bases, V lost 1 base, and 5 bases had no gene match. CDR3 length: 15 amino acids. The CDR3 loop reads CASSLGDRLFYEQYF. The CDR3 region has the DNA TGTGCCAGCAGTTTAGGGGACAGGTTATTCTACGAGCAGTACTTC.

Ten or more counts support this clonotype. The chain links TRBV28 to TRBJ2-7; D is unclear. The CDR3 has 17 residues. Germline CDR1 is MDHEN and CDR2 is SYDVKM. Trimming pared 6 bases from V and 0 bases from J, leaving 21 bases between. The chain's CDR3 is CASRSYRNYFSSYEQYF. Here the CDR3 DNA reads TGTGCCAGCAGGTCATACAGAAATTACTTTAGCTCCTACGAGCAGTACTTC.

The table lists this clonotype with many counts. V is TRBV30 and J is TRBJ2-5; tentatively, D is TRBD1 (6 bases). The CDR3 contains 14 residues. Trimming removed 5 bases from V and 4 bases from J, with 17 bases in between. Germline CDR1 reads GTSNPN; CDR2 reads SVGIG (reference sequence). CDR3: CAWGGQGVGETQYF. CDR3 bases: TGTGCCTGGGGGGGCCAGGGTGTTGGAGAGACCCAGTACTTC.

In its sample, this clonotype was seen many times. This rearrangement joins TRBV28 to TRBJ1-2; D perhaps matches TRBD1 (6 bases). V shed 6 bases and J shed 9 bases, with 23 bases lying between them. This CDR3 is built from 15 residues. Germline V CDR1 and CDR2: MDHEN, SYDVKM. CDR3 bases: TGTGCCAGCAGCCCTTACAGGGTTGAGGGTCGGCGCTACACCTTC. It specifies CASSPYRVEGRRYTF.

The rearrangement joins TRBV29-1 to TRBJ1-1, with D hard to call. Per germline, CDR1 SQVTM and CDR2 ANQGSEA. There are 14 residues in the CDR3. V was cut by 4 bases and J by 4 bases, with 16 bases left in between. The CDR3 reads CSVAAGFPTTEAFF. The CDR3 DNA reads TGCAGCGTTGCAGCCGGGTTCCCGACCACTGAAGCTTTCTTT.

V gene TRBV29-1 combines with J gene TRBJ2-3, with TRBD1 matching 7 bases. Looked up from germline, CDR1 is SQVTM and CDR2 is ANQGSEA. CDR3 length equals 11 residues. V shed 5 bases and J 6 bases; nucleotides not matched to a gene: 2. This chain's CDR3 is CSVRQGDTQYF. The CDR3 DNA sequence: TGCAGCGTTAGACAGGGTGATACGCAGTATTTT.

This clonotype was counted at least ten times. CDR3 DNA sequence: TGTGCCAGCAGCCTTAAGGTCCAGGAGACCCAGTACTTC. It encodes CASSLKVQETQYF. V gene TRBV7-2 combines with J gene TRBJ2-5, with D unclear. The CDR3 consists of 13 residues. V gave up 5 bases and J gave up 5 bases, with 12 bases separating them. CDR1 SGHTA and CDR2 FQGNSA come from the germline V gene. Full variable domain (rest looked up from reference TRBV7-2 and TRBJ2-5): GAGVSQSPSNKVTEKGKDVELRCDPISGHTALYWYRQSLGQGLEFLIYFQGNSAPDKSGLPSDRFSAERTGGSVSTLTIQRTQQEDSAVYLCASSLKVQETQYFGPGTRLLVL.

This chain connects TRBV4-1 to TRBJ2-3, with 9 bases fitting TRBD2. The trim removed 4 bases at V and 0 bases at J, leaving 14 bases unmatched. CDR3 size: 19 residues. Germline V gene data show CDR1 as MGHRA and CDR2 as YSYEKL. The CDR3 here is CASSLSGGSGSLSTDTQYF. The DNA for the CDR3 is TGCGCCAGCAGCCTGTCCGGTGGTAGCGGGAGTCTCAGCACAGATACGCAGTATTTT.

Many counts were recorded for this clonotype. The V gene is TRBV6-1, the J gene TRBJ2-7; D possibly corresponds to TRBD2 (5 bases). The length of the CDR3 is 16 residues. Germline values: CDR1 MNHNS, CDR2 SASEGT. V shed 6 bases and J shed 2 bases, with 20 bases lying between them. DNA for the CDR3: TGTGCCAGCAGAAAATCTCCGGTGGGAGAAACCTACGAGCAGTACTTC. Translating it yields CASRKSPVGETYEQYF.

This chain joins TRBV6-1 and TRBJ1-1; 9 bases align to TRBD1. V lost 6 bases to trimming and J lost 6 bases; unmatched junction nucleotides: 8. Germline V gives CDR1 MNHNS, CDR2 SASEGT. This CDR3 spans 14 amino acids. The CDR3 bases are TGTGCCAGCAGCGCCGGGACAGGGAGATCTGAAGCTTTCTTT. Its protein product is CASSAGTGRSEAFF.

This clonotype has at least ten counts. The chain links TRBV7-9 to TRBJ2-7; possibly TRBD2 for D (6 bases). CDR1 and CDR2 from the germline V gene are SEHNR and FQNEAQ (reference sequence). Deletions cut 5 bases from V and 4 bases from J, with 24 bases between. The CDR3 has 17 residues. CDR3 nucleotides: TGTGCCAGCAGCCCGAAGTGGGGGGAGTTTCCTTCTTACGAGCAGTACTTC. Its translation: CASSPKWGEFPSYEQYF.

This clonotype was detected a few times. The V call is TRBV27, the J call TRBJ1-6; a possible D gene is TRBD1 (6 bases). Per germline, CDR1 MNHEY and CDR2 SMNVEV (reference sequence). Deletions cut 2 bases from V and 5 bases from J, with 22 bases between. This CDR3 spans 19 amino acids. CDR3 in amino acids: CASSLGQGFAFTDNSPLHF. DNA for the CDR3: TGTGCCAGCAGTTTAGGTCAGGGGTTTGCATTTACTGATAATTCACCCCTCCACTTT.

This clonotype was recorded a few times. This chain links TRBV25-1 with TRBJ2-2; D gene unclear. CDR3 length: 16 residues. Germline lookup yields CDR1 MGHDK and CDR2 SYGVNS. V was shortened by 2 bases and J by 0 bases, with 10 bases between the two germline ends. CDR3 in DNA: TGTGCCAGCAGTGAAGGGGTCAGTTCGAACACCGGGGAGCTGTTTTTT. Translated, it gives CASSEGVSSNTGELFF.

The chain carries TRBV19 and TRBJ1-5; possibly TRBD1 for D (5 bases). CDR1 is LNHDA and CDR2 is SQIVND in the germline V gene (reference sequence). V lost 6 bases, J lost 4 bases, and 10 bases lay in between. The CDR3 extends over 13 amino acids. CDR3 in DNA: TGTGCCAGTAGGGAGACAGTGAATCAGCCCCAGCATTTT. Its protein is CASRETVNQPQHF.

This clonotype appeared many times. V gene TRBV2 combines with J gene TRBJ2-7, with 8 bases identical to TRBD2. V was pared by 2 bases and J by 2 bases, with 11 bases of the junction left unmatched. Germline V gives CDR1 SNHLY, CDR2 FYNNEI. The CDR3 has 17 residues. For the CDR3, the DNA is TGTGCCAGCAGTGAATGGATGGTACGGGAGGGTACCTACGAGCAGTACTTC. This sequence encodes CASSEWMVREGTYEQYF.

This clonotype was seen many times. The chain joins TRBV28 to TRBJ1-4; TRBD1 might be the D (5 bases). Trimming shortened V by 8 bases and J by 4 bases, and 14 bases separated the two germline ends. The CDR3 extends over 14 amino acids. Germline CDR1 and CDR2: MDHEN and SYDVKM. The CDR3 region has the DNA TGTGCCAGCTCATTGGACATTTTTAATGAAAAACTGTTTTTT. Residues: CASSLDIFNEKLFF.

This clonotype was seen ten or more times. The CDR3 bases are TGTGCCAGCAGGCAACGGGGACAGGGTGCCTACAATGAGCAGTTCTTC. Its protein product is CASRQRGQGAYNEQFF. The chain is built from TRBV12-3 or TRBV12-4 and TRBJ2-1; TRBD1 matches at 9 bases. The V and J ends lost 6 bases and 2 bases, in that order; junction bases with no gene match: 8. This CDR3 is built from 16 residues.

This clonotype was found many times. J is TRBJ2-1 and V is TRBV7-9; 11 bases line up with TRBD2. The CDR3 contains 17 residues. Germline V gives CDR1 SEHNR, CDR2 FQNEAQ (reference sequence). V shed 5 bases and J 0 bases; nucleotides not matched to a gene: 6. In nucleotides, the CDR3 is TGTGCCAGCAGCCCGACTAGCGGGACTAGCTCCTACAATGAGCAGTTCTTC. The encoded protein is CASSPTSGTSSYNEQFF.

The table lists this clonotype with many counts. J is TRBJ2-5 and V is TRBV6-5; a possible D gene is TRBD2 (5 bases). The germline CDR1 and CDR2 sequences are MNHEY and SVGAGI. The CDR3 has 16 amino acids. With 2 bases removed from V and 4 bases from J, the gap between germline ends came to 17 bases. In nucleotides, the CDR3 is TGTGCCAGCAGTTACCCCCCGGGGTCGACTGGAGAGACCCAGTACTTC. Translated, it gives CASSYPPGSTGETQYF.